The 20 T cell receptor beta chains given below trace back to one sample, sequenced in a study of shared clonotypes between healthy human individuals. Repertoires were generated with immunoSEQ multiplex PCR, while TCRdb's copy carries only in-frame clones and drops some. Among 150,000 to 200,000 clones listed, roughly 91% were seen once. The sequenced sample was naive CD4+ T cells sorted from blood. Subset denoted: CD45RA+ positively selected. All receptors come from a woman in her twenties or thirties in good health.

This clone has just one count. V gene TRBV18 combines with J gene TRBJ2-1; D assignment may be TRBD1 or TRBD2 (5 bases each). The germline V gene encodes CDR1 KGHSH and CDR2 LQKENI. The V end was cut by 3 bases, the J end by 0 bases, with 9 bases between. There are 15 residues in the CDR3. The CDR3 sequence is CASSPGRPSYNEQFF. CDR3 nucleotide sequence: TGTGCCAGCTCACCGGGACGGCCCTCCTACAATGAGCAGTTCTTC.

This sequence joins TRBV28 and TRBJ2-7; D is unclear. CDR1 and CDR2 (germline): MDHEN, SYDVKM. The CDR3 runs to 14 residues. Trimming left V 1 base short and J 2 bases short, with 9 bases between. The CDR3 reads CASSLFLIPYEQYF. The CDR3 DNA is TGTGCCAGCAGTTTATTTCTCATTCCCTACGAGCAGTACTTC.

The chain couples TRBV28 to TRBJ1-1; a possible D gene is TRBD1 (6 bases). This CDR3 has 15 amino acids. V shed 4 bases and J shed 2 bases, with 14 bases lying between them. Germline V gives CDR1 MDHEN, CDR2 SYDVKM. The CDR3 DNA is TGTGCCAGCAGTTCCCCCGGACAGCTCAACACTGAAGCTTTCTTT. This sequence encodes CASSSPGQLNTEAFF.

The chain links TRBV2 to TRBJ1-2; 10 bases fit TRBD1. CDR1 is SNHLY, CDR2 FYNNEI, per germline. This CDR3 region has 15 residues. The ends lost 5 bases at V and 8 bases at J; junction bases unmatched: 11. CDR3 loop: CASSNIRGQGNGYTF. CDR3 nucleotides: TGTGCCAGCAGTAACATCCGGGGACAGGGGAACGGCTACACCTTC.

The gene calls are TRBV11-2 and TRBJ1-2, with D possibly being TRBD1 (6 bases). Deletions cut 5 bases from V and 4 bases from J, with 17 bases between. Germline V CDR1 and CDR2: SGHAT, FQNNGV. The CDR3 covers 15 residues. CDR3 in DNA: TGTGCCAGCAGCCCAGCGAGACAGGAAGGCTATGGCTACACCTTC. Translating gives CASSPARQEGYGYTF.

Of note for this clone: The sample carries other DNA sequences with the same CDR3. The chain has TRBV15 and TRBJ2-7; 7 nucleotides match TRBD2. Trimming cost V 0 bases and J 3 bases; bases outside gene matches: 8. The CDR3 loop spans 16 amino acids. The V gene's germline CDR1 is LNHNV and CDR2 YYDKDF (reference sequence). This CDR3 reads CATSRDLAGALYEQYF. CDR3 bases: TGTGCCACCAGCAGAGACTTGGCGGGAGCCCTCTACGAGCAGTACTTC.

This sequence joins TRBV13 and TRBJ1-6; no firm D call. Trimming stripped 0 bases from V and 7 bases from J, with 7 bases between. The germline V gene encodes CDR1 PRHDT and CDR2 FYEKMQ (reference sequence). The CDR3 contains 14 residues. CDR3 residues: CASSLGPENSPLHF. DNA of the CDR3: TGTGCCAGCAGCTTAGGACCGGAAAATTCACCCCTCCACTTT.

This clone has more than one count but fewer than ten. The chain links TRBV7-2 to TRBJ1-2; no definite D call. This CDR3 region has 13 residues. V gave up 3 bases and J gave up 8 bases, with 13 bases separating them. CDR1 and CDR2 (germline): SGHTA, FQGNSA. The CDR3 DNA follows: TGTGCCAGCAGCTTGGGCGTAGCGAGGGGCTACACCTTC. This translates into CASSLGVARGYTF.

This clone was observed a single time. The J gene is TRBJ2-7, the V gene TRBV19; perhaps TRBD2 as D (5 bases). Trimming took 5 bases from V and 1 from J, leaving 9 bases between them. The CDR3 runs to 13 residues. Germline CDR1 LNHDA, CDR2 SQIVND (reference sequence). CDR3 loop: CASSSEGSYEQYF. The CDR3 DNA follows: TGTGCCAGTAGTTCCGAGGGATCCTACGAGCAGTACTTC.

The CDR3 region is CASSPTSGEYEQYF. The CDR3 DNA reads as TGTGCCAGCAGCCCAACTAGCGGAGAGTACGAGCAGTACTTC. V is TRBV5-5 and J is TRBJ2-7, with TRBD2 matching over 8 bases. V lost 4 bases, J lost 4 bases, and 7 bases stayed unmatched. The CDR3 runs to 14 residues. Germline lookup yields CDR1 SGHKS and CDR2 YYEKEE (reference sequence).

This sequence joins TRBV27 and TRBJ2-7; D is undetermined. In germline, CDR1 is MNHEY, CDR2 SMNVEV (reference sequence). The CDR3 has 13 residues. The ends were cut back, 5 bases at V and 2 bases at J, with 10 bases in the middle. CDR3 in amino acids: CASSRTSAYEQYF. CDR3 coding DNA: TGTGCCAGCAGTCGTACTTCTGCCTACGAGCAGTACTTC.

The chain recombines TRBV7-8 with TRBJ2-5; the D is unclear. The DNA end is more similar to TRBJ2-7, so the J call may be wrong. The CDR3 loop spans 13 amino acids. Germline lookup yields CDR1 SGHVS and CDR2 FQNEAQ. CDR3 in DNA: TGTGCCAGCAGCTATACCCGTGACTACGAGCAGTACTTC. It codes for CASSYTRDYEQYF.

The genes are TRBV10-3 and TRBJ2-5; D may be TRBD1 or TRBD2 (5 bases each). The J call may be faulty, since TRBJ2-7 better matches the DNA end. Germline CDR1 and CDR2: ENHRY and SYGVKD. The CDR3 runs 13 residues. CDR3 region: CAISERGEHEQYF. CDR3 DNA sequence: TGTGCCATCAGTGAGCGAGGGGAGCACGAGCAGTACTTC.

The chain recombines TRBV12-5 with TRBJ2-5; D is uncertain. V gave up 3 bases and J gave up 7 bases, with 9 bases separating them. From germline, CDR1 is LGHNT and CDR2 FRNRAP. CDR3 length: 12 amino acids. The CDR3 coding sequence is TGTGCTAGTGGTTTCAACTTTGGGACCCAGTACTTC. Protein sequence: CASGFNFGTQYF.

J is TRBJ2-1 and V is TRBV4-1; 8 nucleotides align to TRBD1. The CDR3 is 14 amino acids. CDR1 is MGHRA and CDR2 is YSYEKL in the germline V gene. V was pared by 3 bases and J by 10 bases, with 8 bases of the junction left unmatched. The CDR3 DNA sequence: TGCGCCAGCAGCCACACCAGGGGGCCTATCGAGCAGTTCTTC. Its protein product is CASSHTRGPIEQFF.

The genes are TRBV28 and TRBJ2-7, with 7 positions matching TRBD2. Trimming at V came to 6 bases and at J to 5 bases, leaving 10 bases not matched to a gene. This CDR3 contains 14 residues. Germline V CDR1 and CDR2: MDHEN, SYDVKM. This chain's CDR3 is CASSHMMGGNEQYF. As DNA, the CDR3 is TGTGCCAGCAGCCACATGATGGGGGGGAACGAGCAGTACTTC.

This clone appeared a few times. This chain connects TRBV28 to TRBJ2-7; TRBD2 matches at 7 bases. The germline CDR1 and CDR2 sequences are MDHEN and SYDVKM. CDR3 length equals 14 residues. Germline trimming cut 6 bases from V and 3 bases from J; bases unmatched to any gene: 8. The DNA of the CDR3 is TGTGCCAGCAGACCGGGGGGTCAGGTCTACGAGCAGTACTTC. Its translation is CASRPGGQVYEQYF.

A single count supports this clone. The chain couples TRBV13 to TRBJ2-1; TRBD2 agrees at 12 bases. Per the germline V gene, CDR1 is PRHDT and CDR2 is FYEKMQ (reference sequence). The V segment lost 8 bases and the J segment 7 bases; nucleotides outside the gene matches: 6. This CDR3 spans 14 amino acids. The CDR3 here is CASRLAGGKNEQFF. CDR3 nucleotide sequence: TGTGCCAGCCGGCTAGCGGGAGGGAAAAATGAGCAGTTCTTC.

Here the CDR3 reads CASSLEEGTVRSTDTQYF. The DNA for the CDR3 is TGCGCCAGCAGCTTGGAGGAAGGGACAGTGCGTAGCACAGATACGCAGTATTTT. This chain uses TRBV5-1 with TRBJ2-3, with TRBD1 matching over 7 bases. Germline values: CDR1 SGHRS, CDR2 YFSETQ. The CDR3 consists of 18 residues. Trimming removed 0 bases from V and 0 bases from J; junction bases left unmatched: 10.

V and J are TRBV5-4 and TRBJ2-5; 7 nucleotides align to TRBD2. V was pared by 0 bases and J by 0 bases, with 8 bases of the junction left unmatched. The CDR3 totals 17 residues. Looked up from germline, CDR1 is SGHNT and CDR2 is YYREEE (reference sequence). CDR3 bases: TGTGCCAGCAGCTTGGCCCGCGGACTAGGGAACCAAGAGACCCAGTACTTC. It yields the protein CASSLARGLGNQETQYF.